Described below is a single T cell receptor (beta chain) sequence and its context. This CDR3 has 17 residues. V lost 4 bases, J lost 1 base, and 8 bases stayed unmatched. From germline, CDR1 is SGHDT and CDR2 YYEEEE. Among the donors, all were Caucasian adults who lived in Nashville, Tennessee. This record belongs to a study of shared clonotypes between healthy human individuals. Libraries were prepared by immunoSEQ multiplex PCR; TCRdb keeps only in-frame clonotypes and omits some of them. The sample lists roughly 1.5 million clones; under 99% were seen once. The clonotype comes from a man younger than 40 in good health. The rearrangement links TRBV5-6 to TRBJ1-2, with 12 bases aligning to TRBD1. Input material: naive CD4+ T cells sorted from blood. Subset described: CD45RA+ positively selected. The DNA for the CDR3 is TGTGCCAGCAGCCCCGGGACAGGGGGCTACTATAACTATGGCTACACCTTC. This sequence encodes CASSPGTGGYYNYGYTF.